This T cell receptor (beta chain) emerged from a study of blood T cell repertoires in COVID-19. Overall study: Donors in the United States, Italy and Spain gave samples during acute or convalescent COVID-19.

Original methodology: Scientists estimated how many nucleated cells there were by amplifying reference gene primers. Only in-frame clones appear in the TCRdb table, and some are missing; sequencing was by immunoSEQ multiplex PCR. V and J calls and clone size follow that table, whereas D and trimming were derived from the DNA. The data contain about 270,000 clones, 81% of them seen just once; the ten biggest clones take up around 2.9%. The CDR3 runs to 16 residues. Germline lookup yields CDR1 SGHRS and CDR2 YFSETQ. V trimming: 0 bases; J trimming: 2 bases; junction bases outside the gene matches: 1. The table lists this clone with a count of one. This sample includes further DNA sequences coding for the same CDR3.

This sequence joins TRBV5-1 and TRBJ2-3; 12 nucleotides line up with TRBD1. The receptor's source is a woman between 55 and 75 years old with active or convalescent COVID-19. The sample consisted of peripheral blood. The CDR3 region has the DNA TGCGCCAGCAGCTTGGGGGGACAGGGGGCCACAGATACGCAGTATTTT. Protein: CASSLGGQGATDTQYF.